The rows below give T cell receptor beta chains drawn from one sample of a study of OX40 agonist ivuxolimab in advanced cancers. The table came from immunoSEQ multiplex PCR; TCRdb's copy has only in-frame clones and leaves some out. The sample consists of some 70,000 clones, 85% to 95% of them appearing once. Sample: CD4+ or CD8+ T cells sorted from blood, taken in a trial of the OX40 agonist ivuxolimab. The receptors here all came from an adult with an advanced solid tumor such as melanoma, head and neck, liver or kidney cancer. Both conserved end residues are part of each CDR3. D genes are given only for firm matches. Only some rows state a clone size, as once, few, many or a class for expanded clones.

TRBJ1-1 | TRBV7-9 | NA | NA | CASSLMQVSNTEAFF | TGTGCCAGCAGCTTAATGCAGGTGTCGAACACTGAAGCTTTCTTT
TRBJ1-3 | TRBV6-1 | NA | NA | CASSDLGASSGNTIYF | TGTGCCAGCAGTGACTTAGGTGCAAGCTCTGGAAACACCATATATTTT
TRBJ2-1 | TRBV10-3 | NA | NA | CAINGENLRNEQFF | TGTGCCATCAATGGGGAGAACCTTCGCAATGAGCAGTTCTTC
TRBJ2-7 | TRBV6-5 | TRBD2 | NA | CASSGTSGINEQYF | TGTGCCAGCAGTGGGACTAGCGGGATAAACGAGCAGTACTTC
TRBJ2-5 | TRBV11-2 | NA | NA | CASSLVGLETQYF | TGTGCCAGCAGCTTAGTCGGGTTAGAGACCCAGTACTTC
TRBJ1-2 | TRBV27 | NA | NA | CASSFTGRYGYTF | TGTGCCAGCAGTTTCACGGGTCGCTATGGCTACACCTTC
TRBJ1-6 | TRBV27 | TRBD1 | few | CASSLQTGNSPLHF | TGTGCCAGCAGTCTCCAGACAGGGAATTCACCCCTCCACTTT
TRBJ2-5 | TRBV5-1 | NA | NA | CASRSGETQYF | TGCGCCAGCAGGAGTGGGGAGACCCAGTACTTC
TRBJ1-1 | TRBV5-1 | NA | NA | CASSRFAGEVMNTEAFF | TGCGCCAGCAGCCGTTTCGCAGGGGAGGTAATGAACACTGAAGCTTTCTTT
TRBJ1-1 | TRBV6-1 | NA | once | CASMSSSTGNTEAFF | TGTGCCAGCATGTCCAGCTCCACGGGGAACACTGAAGCTTTCTTT
TRBJ1-5 | TRBV10-3 | NA | NA | CAISEDQQPQHF | TGTGCCATCAGTGAGGATCAACAGCCCCAGCATTTT
TRBJ2-5 | TRBV7-3 | TRBD2 | once | CASSRGTSGSWETQYF | TGTGCCAGCAGCCGCGGGACTAGCGGGAGTTGGGAGACCCAGTACTTC
TRBJ2-2 | TRBV11-2 | TRBD2 | NA | CASSTRLAGGTGELFF | TGTGCCAGCAGCACCCGACTAGCGGGGGGCACCGGGGAGCTGTTTTTT
TRBJ2-5 | TRBV13 | TRBD2 | NA | CASSLGSGGPRETQYF | TGTGCCAGCAGCTTAGGATCGGGAGGGCCTCGAGAGACCCAGTACTTC
TRBJ2-5 | TRBV11-2 | TRBD2 | NA | CASSPGGAKETQYF | TGTGCCAGCAGCCCCGGGGGGGCCAAAGAGACCCAGTACTTC
TRBJ2-2 | TRBV19 | NA | NA | CASSVRGELFF | TGTGCCAGTAGTGTCCGCGGGGAGCTGTTTTTT
TRBJ2-2 | TRBV10-1 | NA | once | CASSSRDTGELFF | TGCGCCAGCTCGTCTAGGGACACCGGGGAGCTGTTTTTT
TRBJ2-3 | TRBV5-1 | NA | NA | CASSLNGGSTDTQYF | TGCGCCAGCAGCTTGAATGGCGGTAGCACAGATACGCAGTATTTT
TRBJ2-1 | TRBV29-1 | TRBD2 | NA | CSVKVAGEQFF | TGCAGCGTGAAAGTAGCGGGTGAGCAGTTCTTC
TRBJ2-3 | TRBV10-2 | NA | NA | CASRVPATDTQYF | TGCGCCAGCAGAGTTCCAGCCACAGATACGCAGTATTTT